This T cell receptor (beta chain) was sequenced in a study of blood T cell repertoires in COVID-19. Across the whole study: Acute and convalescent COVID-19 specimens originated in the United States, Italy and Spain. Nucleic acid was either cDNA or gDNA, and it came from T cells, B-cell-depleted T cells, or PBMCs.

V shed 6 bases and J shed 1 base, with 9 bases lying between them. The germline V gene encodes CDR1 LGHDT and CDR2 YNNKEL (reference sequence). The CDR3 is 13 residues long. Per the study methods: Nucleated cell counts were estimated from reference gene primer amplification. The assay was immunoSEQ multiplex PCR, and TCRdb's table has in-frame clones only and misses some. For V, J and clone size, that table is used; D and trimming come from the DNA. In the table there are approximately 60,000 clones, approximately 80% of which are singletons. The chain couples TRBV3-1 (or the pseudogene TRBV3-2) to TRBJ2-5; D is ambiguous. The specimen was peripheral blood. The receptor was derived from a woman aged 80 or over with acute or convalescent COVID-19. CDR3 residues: CASRPRGQETQYF. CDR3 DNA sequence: TGTGCCAGCAGGCCACGCGGCCAAGAGACCCAGTACTTC.